This TCR beta chain was sequenced in a study of early T cells in non-severe SARS-CoV-2 infection (dated by TCRdb to 2020 to 2023). Looking at the study overall: TCR sequencing used bulk RNA from unsorted whole blood, so alpha and beta chains could not be paired.

Beyond this particular receptor, the publication reports: VDJdb matching was skewed toward anti-spike CD8 responses and likely underestimated virus-specific expansions, missing private and CD4 specificities.

As concerns this clonotype: The specificity of this receptor is unknown. No base qualities exist here, and no much larger clone lies one base off it.

The junction carries 12 bases between V and J, which are trimmed by 5 bases and 8 bases respectively. Reading from cysteine to phenylalanine, the CDR3 counts 12 amino acids. The read is trimmed to its CDR3 DNA, 36 bases read in frame from base 1. CDR1 and CDR2, per the germline V gene, are MNHEY and SVGAGI. A case-control design nested within a healthcare worker cohort in London, UK, was used, with weekly nasopharyngeal swab PCR tests and blood sampling performed. Healthcare workers were enrolled in the week of the UK lockdown, from 23 to 31 March 2020, and were followed every week for up to about 16 weeks. Library preparation was by 5' RACE. TCRdb names NextSeq 500 as the instrument used. Unique molecular identifiers were attached to individual cDNA molecules in the TCR library protocol so that sequencing error and PCR bias could be corrected. TCR alpha and beta chains were both sequenced, and the abundances of alpha and beta sequences in each sample were closely correlated with each other. Under the source paper's analysis protocol: Decombinator V4 was used to annotate the V gene, J gene and CDR3 of the TCR sequences. TCRs were defined as expanded if a significant change between any two time points was detected under a Poisson model with p below 0.0001. Abundances of TCRs were expressed as counts per million after normalisation to the total number of TCRs sequenced in each sample. MAIT TCRs were defined by TRAV1-2 paired with TRAJ12, TRAJ20 or TRAJ33, and iNKT TCRs by TRAV10 paired with TRAJ18. VDJdb, accessed 1 November 2021, was searched for CMV, EBV and SARS-CoV-2 annotated TCRs, excluding TCRs annotated for multiple antigens. TCRdb reanalyzed the raw reads on its own, using fastp at Q25 for trimming and MiXCR for clone calling, and kept in-frame beta chains. When rows share a CDR3 protein, they turn into one entry using the most common DNA and genes. None of the V and J calls come from the authors' own analysis; TCRdb made them. The sample has 20,000 to 25,000 distinct CDR3 sequences on record, less than 4.5% of them singletons. The ten top clones hold around 1.6% of the sample.

The V and J segments used are TRBV6-5 and TRBJ1-1; the D gene assignment is ambiguous. Sequenced sample: whole blood. The receptor comes from an adult who was a healthcare worker with PCR-confirmed SARS-CoV-2 infection or an uninfected control (not recorded which). The DNA sequence is given as TGTGCCAGCAGTCGTGAGGGTGGGGAAGCTTTCTTT. It codes for CASSREGGEAFF.